This T cell receptor beta chain derives from a study of blood T cell repertoires in COVID-19. Study-wide context: Whether acute or convalescent, the COVID-19 samples came from the United States, Italy and Spain.

This clone came up once. Trimming shortened V by 3 bases and J by 6 bases, and 14 bases separated the two germline ends. Per the germline V gene, CDR1 is MGHRA and CDR2 is YSYEKL. The CDR3 contains 14 residues. The assay was immunoSEQ multiplex PCR, and TCRdb's table has in-frame clones only and misses some. Among around 200,000 clones listed, 88% were seen once. This sequence joins TRBV4-1 and TRBJ1-1, with a possible D match to TRBD1 (5 bases). This TCR came from a man aged 25 to 40 with acute or convalescent COVID-19. Sequencing used peripheral blood. The CDR3 DNA is TGCGCCAGCAGCCACCCTCCCAAGGGGCCTGAAGCTTTCTTT. It encodes CASSHPPKGPEAFF.